The T cell receptor (beta chain) under discussion was sequenced for a study of Ad26.COV2.S vaccination and SARS-CoV-2 variants. Overall study context: It was the COV1001 Ad26.COV2.S trial arm that included the donor. Ad26.COV2.S was injected intramuscularly once or twice, 56 days apart.

The study, taken as a whole, reports: Compared with placebo recipients, vaccine recipients had higher spike-specific TCR breadth.

As for this clone: Antigen: not known.

This CDR3 has 17 amino acids. Germline V lookup: CDR1 MDHEN, CDR2 SYDVKM. V was clipped by 2 bases and J by 1 base, with 15 bases between them. Treatment defined: roughly 19 received Ad26.COV2.S at low or high dose, single or two shots; a few received placebo; per-sample allocation not given. The study sampled participants on day 63 after the first vaccine or placebo injection. Measured with immunoSEQ multiplex PCR; TCRdb has only the in-frame clones, and not every one. The sample has approximately 460,000 clones, 70% to 90% seen once. This specimen consisted of peripheral blood, obtained in a trial of Ad26.COV2.S vaccine versus placebo. The source of this sequence is a person aged 18 to 65 who received the Ad26.COV2.S COVID-19 vaccine or a placebo. This sequence joins TRBV28 and TRBJ2-1; TRBD2 is a possible D gene (5 bases). In DNA, the CDR3 is TGTGCCAGCAGTTTAGATCTGGGAAGAGGGTCCTACAATGAGCAGTTCTTC. Its protein product is CASSLDLGRGSYNEQFF.